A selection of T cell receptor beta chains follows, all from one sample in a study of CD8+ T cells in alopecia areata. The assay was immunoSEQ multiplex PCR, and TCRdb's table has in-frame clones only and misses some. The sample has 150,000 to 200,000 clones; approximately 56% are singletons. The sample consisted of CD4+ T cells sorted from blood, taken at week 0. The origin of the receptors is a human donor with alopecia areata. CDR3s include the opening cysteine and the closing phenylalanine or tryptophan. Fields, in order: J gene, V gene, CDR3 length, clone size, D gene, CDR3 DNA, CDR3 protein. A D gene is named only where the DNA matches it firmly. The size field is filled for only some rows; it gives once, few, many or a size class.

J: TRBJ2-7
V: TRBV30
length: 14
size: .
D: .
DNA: TGTGCCTGGATTGGTAGGGCAGGGTCCCACGAGCAGTACTTC
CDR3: CAWIGRAGSHEQYF

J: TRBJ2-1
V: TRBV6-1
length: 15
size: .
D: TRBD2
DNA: TGTGCCAGCAGTCCGTCTGCGGGGGTAAACAATGAGCAGTTCTTC
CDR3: CASSPSAGVNNEQFF

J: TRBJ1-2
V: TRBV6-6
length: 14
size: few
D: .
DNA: TGTGCCAGCAGTTACGCCCAGGGGAACTATGGCTACACCTTC
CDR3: CASSYAQGNYGYTF

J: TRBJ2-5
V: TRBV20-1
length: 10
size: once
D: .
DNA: TGCAGTGCTAACGGAGAGACCCAGTACTTC
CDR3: CSANGETQYF

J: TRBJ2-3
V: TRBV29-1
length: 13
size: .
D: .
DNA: TGCAGCGTGACCGGGACACGCGTCCGAAGACGGTATTTT
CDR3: CSVTGTRVRRRYF

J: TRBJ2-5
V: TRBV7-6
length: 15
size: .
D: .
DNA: TGTGCCAGCAGCTTAGTCAGCAGGGGTATGGAGACCCAGTACTTC
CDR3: CASSLVSRGMETQYF

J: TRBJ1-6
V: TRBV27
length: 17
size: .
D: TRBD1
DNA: TGTGCCAGCAGTTCCAAAGCCTCGGGACAGGCGAATTCACCCCTCCACTTT
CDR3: CASSSKASGQANSPLHF

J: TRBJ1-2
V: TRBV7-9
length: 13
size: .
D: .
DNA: TGTGCCAGCAGCGAAAAAACAGGAGTGAGCTACACCTTC
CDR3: CASSEKTGVSYTF

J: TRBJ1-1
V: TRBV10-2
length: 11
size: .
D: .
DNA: TGCGCCAGCAGTGGTCTAGGGGGAGCTTTCTTT
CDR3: CASSGLGGAFF

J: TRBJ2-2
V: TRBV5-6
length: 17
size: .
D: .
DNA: TGTGCCAGCAGCTTAGTAGGGGGTCCCCCGAACACCGGGGAGCTGTTTTTT
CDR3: CASSLVGGPPNTGELFF

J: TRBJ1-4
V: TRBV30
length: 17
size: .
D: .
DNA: TGTGCCTGGAGCCCCGGCCCACACAGGGTTGTAGAGGAAAAACTGTTTTTT
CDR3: CAWSPGPHRVVEEKLFF

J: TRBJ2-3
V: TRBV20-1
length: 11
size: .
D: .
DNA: TGCAGTGCTAGAGTGCCAGATACGCAGTATTTT
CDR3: CSARVPDTQYF

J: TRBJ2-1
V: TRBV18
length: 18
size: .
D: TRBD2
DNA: TGTGCCAGCTCACCGATAGTAGCGGGAGCGAGCTCCTACAATGAGCAGTTCTTC
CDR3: CASSPIVAGASSYNEQFF

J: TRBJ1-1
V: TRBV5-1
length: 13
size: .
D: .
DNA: TGCGCCAGCAGCTTGGTTGGGGTCACTGAAGCTTTCTTT
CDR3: CASSLVGVTEAFF

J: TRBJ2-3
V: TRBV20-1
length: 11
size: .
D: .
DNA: TGCAGTGCCGGGGCGGCGGATACGCAGTATTTT
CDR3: CSAGAADTQYF

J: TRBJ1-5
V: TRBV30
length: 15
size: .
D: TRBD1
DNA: TGTGCCTGGAGTTGGAGCAGGGGGGTCAATCAGCCCCAGCATTTT
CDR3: CAWSWSRGVNQPQHF

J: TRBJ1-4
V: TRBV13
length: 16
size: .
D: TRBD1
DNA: TGTGCCAGCAGCTCGGGACAGGGGGCAACTAATGAAAAACTGTTTTTT
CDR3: CASSSGQGATNEKLFF

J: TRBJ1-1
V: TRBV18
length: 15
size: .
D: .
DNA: TGTGCCAGCTCACCCGCCGAGGGGGGTTGGCTCGAAGCTTTCTTT
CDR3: CASSPAEGGWLEAFF

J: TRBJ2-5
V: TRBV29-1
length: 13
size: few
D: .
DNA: TGCAGCGTCGCGCGGGACAGCCAAGAGACCCAGTACTTC
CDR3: CSVARDSQETQYF

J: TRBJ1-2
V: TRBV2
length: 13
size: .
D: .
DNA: TGTGCCAGCAGCCCGCCTACTAACTATGGCTACACCTTC
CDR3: CASSPPTNYGYTF

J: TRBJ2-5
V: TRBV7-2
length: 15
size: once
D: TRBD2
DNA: TGTGCCAGCAGCCTTAGCGGGGGGGCGTGGGAGACCCAGTACTTC
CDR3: CASSLSGGAWETQYF

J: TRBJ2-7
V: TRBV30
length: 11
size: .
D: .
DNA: TGTGCCTGGACAGGGACCTACGAGCAGTACTTC
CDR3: CAWTGTYEQYF

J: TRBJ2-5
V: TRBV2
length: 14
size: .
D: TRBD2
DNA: TGTGCCAGCAGTGGACTAGCGGGGCAAGAGACCCAGTACTTC
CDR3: CASSGLAGQETQYF

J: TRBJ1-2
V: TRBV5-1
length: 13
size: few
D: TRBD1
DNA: TGCGCCAGCAGCTTGGGACAGGGTTTTGGCTACACCTTC
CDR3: CASSLGQGFGYTF

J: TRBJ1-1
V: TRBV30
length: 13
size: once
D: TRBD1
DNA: TGTGCCTGGGGGACAGAGATGAACACTGAAGCTTTCTTT
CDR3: CAWGTEMNTEAFF

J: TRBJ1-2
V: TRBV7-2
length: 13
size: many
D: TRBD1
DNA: TGTGCCAGCAGCCCACAACAGGGGTATGGCTACACCTTC
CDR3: CASSPQQGYGYTF

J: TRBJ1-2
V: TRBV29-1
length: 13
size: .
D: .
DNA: TGCAGCGCCACAGGGAGGGACACCTATGGCTACACCTTC
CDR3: CSATGRDTYGYTF

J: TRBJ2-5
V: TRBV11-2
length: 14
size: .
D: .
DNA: TGTGCCAGCAGCTTACACGGACAACAAGAGACCCAGTACTTC
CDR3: CASSLHGQQETQYF

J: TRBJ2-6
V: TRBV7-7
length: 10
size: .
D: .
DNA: TGTGGGACTGGGGCCAACGTCCTGACTTTC
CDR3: CGTGANVLTF

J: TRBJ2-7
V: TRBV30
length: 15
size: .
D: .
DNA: TGTGCCTGGAGCGCGATGGGGGCCCTCTCCTACGAGCAGTACTTC
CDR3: CAWSAMGALSYEQYF

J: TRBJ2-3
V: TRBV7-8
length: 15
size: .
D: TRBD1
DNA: TGTGCCAGCAGCTCCCAACAGGGGAGCACAGATACGCAGTATTTT
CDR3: CASSSQQGSTDTQYF

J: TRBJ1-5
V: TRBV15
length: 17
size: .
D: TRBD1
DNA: TGTGCCACCAGCAGAGATTGGGGCGGGACAGGTGGTCAGCCCCAGCATTTT
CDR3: CATSRDWGGTGGQPQHF

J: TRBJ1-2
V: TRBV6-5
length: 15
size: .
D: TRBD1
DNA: TGTGCCAGCAGATGGATTGACAGGGAAGGTTATGGCTACACCTTC
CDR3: CASRWIDREGYGYTF

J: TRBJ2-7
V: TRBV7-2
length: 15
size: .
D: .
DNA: TGTGCCAGCAGCTTAAGCAGGGAACCTCCCTACGAGCAGTACTTC
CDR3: CASSLSREPPYEQYF

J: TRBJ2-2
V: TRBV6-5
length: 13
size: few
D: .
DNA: TGTGCCAGCAGTTACGTGTACACCGGGGAGCTGTTTTTT
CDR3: CASSYVYTGELFF

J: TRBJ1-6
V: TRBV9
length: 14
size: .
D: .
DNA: TGTGCCAGCAGCTCCCGGGAGGGACCATCACCCCTCCACTTT
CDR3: CASSSREGPSPLHF

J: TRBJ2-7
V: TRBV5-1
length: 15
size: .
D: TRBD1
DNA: TGCGCCAGCAGCTTTCAGACAGGGACGGGCTACGAGCAGTACTTC
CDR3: CASSFQTGTGYEQYF

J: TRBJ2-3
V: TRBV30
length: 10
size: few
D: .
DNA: TGTGCCTTGAAATTGGATACGCAGTATTTT
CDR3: CALKLDTQYF

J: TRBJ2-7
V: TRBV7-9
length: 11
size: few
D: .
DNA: TGTGCCAGCAGCGGGAGTTACGAGCAGTACTTC
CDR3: CASSGSYEQYF

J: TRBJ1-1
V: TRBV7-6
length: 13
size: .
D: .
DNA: TGTGCCAGCAGCTTAAGGGAGGAGGGTGCAGCTTTCTTT
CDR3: CASSLREEGAAFF

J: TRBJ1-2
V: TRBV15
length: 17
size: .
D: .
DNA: TGTGCCACCAGCAGATCCTCCGGGATTGGGGCTAACTATGGCTACACCTTC
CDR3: CATSRSSGIGANYGYTF

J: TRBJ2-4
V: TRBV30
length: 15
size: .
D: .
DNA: TGTGCCTGGAGTGCGGGGGGCTTCACCAAAAACATTCAGTACTTC
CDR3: CAWSAGGFTKNIQYF

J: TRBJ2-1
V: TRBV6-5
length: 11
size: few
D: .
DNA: TGTGCCAGCACCCTAGACAATGAGCAGTTCTTC
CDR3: CASTLDNEQFF

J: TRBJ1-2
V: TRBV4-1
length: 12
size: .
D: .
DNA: TGCGCCAGCAGCCAAGATGGACGTGGCTACACCTTC
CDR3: CASSQDGRGYTF

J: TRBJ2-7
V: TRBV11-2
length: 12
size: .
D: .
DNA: TGTGCCAGCAGCCCGGGATACTACGAGCAGTACTTC
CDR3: CASSPGYYEQYF

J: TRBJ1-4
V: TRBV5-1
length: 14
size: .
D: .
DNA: TGCGCCAGCAGCTTGCGGGCGGCTAATGAAAAACTGTTTTTT
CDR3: CASSLRAANEKLFF

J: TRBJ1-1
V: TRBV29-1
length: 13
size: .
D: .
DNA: TGCAGCGCTGAGACAGGCGGGAACACTGAAGCTTTCTTT
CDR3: CSAETGGNTEAFF

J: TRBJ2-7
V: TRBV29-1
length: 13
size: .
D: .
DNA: TGCAGCGTTGTCCAGACCTCAGGTGGCGAGCAGTACTTC
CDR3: CSVVQTSGGEQYF

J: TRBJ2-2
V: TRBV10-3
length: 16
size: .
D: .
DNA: TGTGCCATCAGTACCGCCGAGGGGCGCAACACCGGGGAGCTGTTTTTT
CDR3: CAISTAEGRNTGELFF

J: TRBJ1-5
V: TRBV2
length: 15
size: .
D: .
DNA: TGTGCCAGCAGAGAAACGGGACATCGCAATCAGCCCCAGCATTTT
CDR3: CASRETGHRNQPQHF

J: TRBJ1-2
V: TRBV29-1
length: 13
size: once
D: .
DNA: TGCAGCGTTGGCCACACAGGTTTCTCTGGCTACACCTTC
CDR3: CSVGHTGFSGYTF

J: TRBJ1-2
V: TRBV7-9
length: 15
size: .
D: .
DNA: TGTGCCAGCAGTCACGCGTGGTCAGGAGAGAGTGGCTACACCTTC
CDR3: CASSHAWSGESGYTF

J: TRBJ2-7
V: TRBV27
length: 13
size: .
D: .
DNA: TGTGCCAGCAGTTTAACCCCGGCCTTTGAGCAGTACTTC
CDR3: CASSLTPAFEQYF

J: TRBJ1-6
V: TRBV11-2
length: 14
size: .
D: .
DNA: TGTGCCAGCAGCTTAGATCCAGGTAGTTCACCCCTCCACTTT
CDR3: CASSLDPGSSPLHF